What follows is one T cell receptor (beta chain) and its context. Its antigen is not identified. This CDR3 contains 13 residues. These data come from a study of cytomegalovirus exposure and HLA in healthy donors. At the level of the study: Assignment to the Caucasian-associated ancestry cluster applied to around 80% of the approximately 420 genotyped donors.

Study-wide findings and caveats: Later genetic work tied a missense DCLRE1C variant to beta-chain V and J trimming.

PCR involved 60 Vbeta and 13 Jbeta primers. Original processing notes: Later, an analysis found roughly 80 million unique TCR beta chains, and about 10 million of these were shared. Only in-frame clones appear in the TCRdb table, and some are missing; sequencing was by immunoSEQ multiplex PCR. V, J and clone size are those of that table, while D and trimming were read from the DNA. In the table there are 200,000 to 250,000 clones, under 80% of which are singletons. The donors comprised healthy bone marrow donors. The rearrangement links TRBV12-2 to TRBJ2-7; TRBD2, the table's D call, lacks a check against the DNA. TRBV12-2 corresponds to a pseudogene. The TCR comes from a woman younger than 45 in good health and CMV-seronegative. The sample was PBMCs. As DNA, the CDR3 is TGTGCAAGTCGCTTGGGGAAAGCGGCTCCCCCCGGGTTC. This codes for CASRLGKAAPPGF.